Listed here are 23 T cell receptor beta chains from one sample, sequenced in a study of OX40 agonist ivuxolimab in advanced cancers. Clones were sequenced by immunoSEQ multiplex PCR, and TCRdb holds only the in-frame ones, with some missing. The repertoire consists of over 15,000 clones, with roughly 90% occurring once and the leading ten covering about 16%. The sequencing here drew on CD4+ or CD8+ T cells sorted from blood, taken in a trial of the OX40 agonist ivuxolimab. The source of these receptors is an adult with an advanced solid tumor such as melanoma, head and neck, liver or kidney cancer.

V is TRBV11-3 and J is TRBJ2-1; 12 bases align to TRBD2. The CDR3 covers 16 residues. Trimming at V came to 3 bases and at J to 5 bases, leaving 5 bases not matched to a gene. Germline-derived CDR1 and CDR2 are SGHNT and YENEEA. The CDR3 region has the DNA TGTGCCAGCAGCTTCCGACTAGCGGGAGTCCACAATGAGCAGTTCTTC. It is translated as CASSFRLAGVHNEQFF.

The chain joins TRBV11-3 to TRBJ2-1; D is perhaps TRBD1 (5 bases). Germline V CDR1 and CDR2: SGHNT, YENEEA. The CDR3 consists of 14 residues. V gave up 1 base and J gave up 3 bases, with 7 bases separating them. CDR3 region: CASSLGDSYNEQFF. The CDR3 coding sequence is TGTGCCAGCAGCTTAGGTGACAGCTACAATGAGCAGTTCTTC.

The chain combines TRBV30 with TRBJ1-2; D is unresolved. CDR3 size: 14 residues. Trimming took 5 bases from V and 4 from J, leaving 17 bases between them. Germline assignment: CDR1 GTSNPN and CDR2 SVGIG (reference sequence). The CDR3 region is CAWAEAPSGYGYTF. DNA for the CDR3: TGTGCCTGGGCTGAGGCTCCTTCGGGCTATGGCTACACCTTC.

V usage is TRBV5-1 and J usage is TRBJ2-7; possibly TRBD1 or TRBD2 for D (5 bases each). V lost 1 base and J 3 bases, leaving 14 bases between the germline ends. Germline V lookup: CDR1 SGHRS, CDR2 YFSETQ. This CDR3 contains 15 residues. The CDR3 region has the DNA TGCGCCAGCAGCTTGATGGGGGTTGGGGACTACGAGCAGTACTTC. It codes for CASSLMGVGDYEQYF.

V and J are TRBV5-6 and TRBJ2-5, with a tentative D call TRBD2 (6 bases). The CDR3 contains 14 residues. CDR1 is SGHDT and CDR2 is YYEEEE in the germline V gene. V dropped 3 bases and J dropped 4 bases, with 13 bases sitting between them. The CDR3 DNA reads as TGTGCCAGCAGCTCTTGGGCAGCGGGAGAGACCCAGTACTTC. It is translated as CASSSWAAGETQYF. The whole variable domain, remainder taken from reference TRBV5-6 and TRBJ2-5, is DAGVTQSPTHLIKTRGQQVTLRCSPKSGHDTVSWYQQALGQGPQFIFQYYEEEERQRGNFPDRFSGHQFPNYSSELNVNALLLGDSALYLCASSSWAAGETQYFGPGTRLLVL.

V usage is TRBV7-2 and J usage is TRBJ2-3, with D uncertain. With 7 bases removed from V and 1 base from J, the gap between germline ends came to 15 bases. Germline CDR1 reads SGHTA; CDR2 reads FQGNSA. CDR3 length: 15 amino acids. The CDR3 nucleotides are TGTGCCAGCACCCTTAGTGGTCCCGGCACAGATACGCAGTATTTT. This translates into CASTLSGPGTDTQYF.

This clone was recorded a few times. The chain has TRBV18 and TRBJ2-1; possibly TRBD1 for D (6 bases). The CDR3 totals 16 residues. V lost 2 bases to trimming and J lost 0 bases, with 11 bases between them. Germline-derived CDR1 and CDR2 are KGHSH and LQKENI. CDR3: CASSPSRGSSYNEQFF. The CDR3 DNA is TGTGCCAGCTCACCATCGAGGGGGAGCTCCTACAATGAGCAGTTCTTC.

In this sample, this clone turned up once. The chain links TRBV9 to TRBJ2-2, with 15 bases that match TRBD2. After removal of 4 bases from V and 5 bases from J, the junction contained 6 bases not matched to a gene. Per the germline V gene, CDR1 is SGDLS and CDR2 is YYNGEE. This CDR3 contains 17 residues. CDR3 protein: CASSPGTSGRLTGELFF. CDR3 nucleotide sequence: TGTGCCAGCAGCCCGGGGACTAGCGGGAGGTTGACCGGGGAGCTGTTTTTT.

The V call is TRBV7-8, the J call TRBJ1-2; TRBD1 is a possible D gene (6 bases). Germline-derived CDR1 and CDR2 are SGHVS and FQNEAQ. This CDR3 spans 17 amino acids. V was trimmed by 5 bases and J by 1 base, leaving 20 bases between them. CDR3 in DNA: TGTGCCAGCAGCCCAAATATGGGGACAAGTAATAACTATGGCTACACCTTC. Translating gives CASSPNMGTSNNYGYTF.

As concerns this clone: One end of the junction is discordant with germline, which a read error may explain. The chain employs TRBV7-7 and TRBJ2-2; 8 nucleotides line up with TRBD2. This CDR3 is built from 14 residues. CDR1 and CDR2 from the germline V gene are SSHAT and FNYEAQ (reference sequence). The CDR3 protein is CASSRLATTGELFF. For the CDR3, the DNA is TGTGCTAGCAGCCGACTAGCGACTACCGGGGAGCTGTTTTTT.

This chain joins TRBV5-1 and TRBJ2-1, with TRBD2 matching over 7 bases. The V gene's germline CDR1 is SGHRS and CDR2 YFSETQ. With V trimmed by 0 bases and J by 4 bases, 4 bases remained unmatched. The CDR3 has 15 residues. CDR3 amino acids: CASSLAQREYNEQFF. CDR3 coding DNA: TGCGCCAGCAGCTTGGCCCAGCGGGAATACAATGAGCAGTTCTTC. Full variable domain (outside the CDR3, taken from reference TRBV5-1 and TRBJ2-1): KAGVTQTPRYLIKTRGQQVTLSCSPISGHRSVSWYQQTPGQGLQFLFEYFSETQRNKGNFPGRFSGRQFSNSRSEMNVSTLELGDSALYLCASSLAQREYNEQFFGPGTRLTVL.

About this clone itself: Other DNA sequences of this sample code for an identical CDR3. The J gene is TRBJ2-7, the V gene TRBV10-3; a weak D match, TRBD1 (6 bases). Trimming took off 6 bases at V and 5 bases at J, with 11 bases between the two ends. Germline V gene lookup returns CDR1 ENHRY and CDR2 SYGVKD. The CDR3 is 12 residues long. The CDR3 protein is CAISKQGHEQYF. Written as DNA, the CDR3 is TGTGCCATCAGCAAACAGGGTCACGAGCAGTACTTC.

This clone showed up just once. The J gene is TRBJ2-3, the V gene TRBV7-2, with a possible D match to TRBD1 (7 bases). In germline, CDR1 is SGHTA, CDR2 FQGNSA. The V and J ends lost 7 bases and 3 bases respectively, with 17 bases between them. The CDR3 consists of 15 residues. CDR3 sequence (DNA): TGTGCCAGCACCTATCAGGGGGGCCGGACAGATACGCAGTATTTT. This translates into CASTYQGGRTDTQYF.

The J gene is TRBJ1-2, the V gene TRBV7-2; 9 positions agree with TRBD1. CDR1 and CDR2 from the germline V gene are SGHTA and FQGNSA. The V and J ends lost 3 bases and 6 bases, in that order; junction bases with no gene match: 5. The CDR3 sequence is 14 residues long. CDR3 region: CASSFMGQGNGYTF. DNA of the CDR3: TGTGCCAGCAGCTTCATGGGACAGGGAAATGGCTACACCTTC.

The table lists this clone with a count of one. This chain uses TRBV27 with TRBJ1-1; 8 nucleotides line up with TRBD1. Per the germline V gene, CDR1 is MNHEY and CDR2 is SMNVEV (reference sequence). The CDR3 spans 14 residues. The V gene end was trimmed by 6 bases and the J gene end by 10 bases; junction bases not matched to a gene: 13. The CDR3 loop is CASSTTGQGWGAFF. CDR3 sequence (DNA): TGTGCCAGCAGCACTACAGGACAGGGCTGGGGAGCTTTCTTT.

J is TRBJ2-5 and V is TRBV10-1; 7 bases agree with TRBD2. CDR3 size: 14 residues. V was clipped by 3 bases and J by 5 bases; unmatched bases: 6. Germline V lookup: CDR1 WNHNN, CDR2 SYGVQD (reference sequence). CDR3 bases: TGCGCCAGCAGTGATGCGGGGAGGGGTGAGACCCAGTACTTC. Amino acid sequence: CASSDAGRGETQYF.

The CDR3 reads CASSPSGSPLHF. CDR3 in DNA: TGTGCCAGCAGCCCTTCAGGGTCACCCCTCCACTTT. This chain connects TRBV7-2 to TRBJ1-6; the D gene is possibly TRBD1 (5 bases). Germline values: CDR1 SGHTA, CDR2 FQGNSA. V was pared by 5 bases and J by 10 bases, with 9 bases between. This CDR3 comprises 12 residues.

V is TRBV5-1 and J is TRBJ2-2; no definite D call. The germline CDR1 and CDR2 sequences are SGHRS and YFSETQ. The CDR3 length is 12 residues. With 0 bases removed from V and 6 bases from J, the gap between germline ends came to 3 bases. The CDR3 coding sequence is TGCGCCAGCAGCTTGGATGCCGGGGAGCTGTTTTTT. Translated: CASSLDAGELFF.

V and J are TRBV19 and TRBJ2-7, with TRBD1 matching over 7 bases. V was clipped by 9 bases and J by 4 bases; unmatched bases: 15. CDR1 is LNHDA and CDR2 is SQIVND in the germline V gene (reference sequence). The CDR3 loop spans 15 amino acids. CDR3 nucleotide sequence: TGTGCCAGCTCCGACAGGGAGAAAATCGTGTACGAGCAGTACTTC. Protein product: CASSDREKIVYEQYF.

The gene calls are TRBV6-5 and TRBJ1-1; 8 nucleotides line up with TRBD1. V dropped 5 bases and J dropped 3; count of bases not matched to a gene: 5. Per germline, CDR1 MNHEY and CDR2 SVGAGI. The length of the CDR3 is 14 residues. The CDR3 DNA is TGTGCCAGCAGTAACAGGGGGTGGGACACTGAAGCTTTCTTT. Residues: CASSNRGWDTEAFF.

This clone has more than one count but fewer than ten. The chain combines TRBV19 with TRBJ1-4; the D is unclear. Trimming pared 5 bases from V and 8 bases from J, leaving 15 bases between. CDR1 is LNHDA, CDR2 SQIVND, per germline (reference sequence). The CDR3 runs to 14 residues. Written as DNA, the CDR3 is TGTGCCAGTAGTTCGCCGATTTCAGAGGAAAAACTGTTTTTT. Translation: CASSSPISEEKLFF. The entire variable domain, with the rest obtained from reference TRBV19 and TRBJ1-4, is as follows: DGGITQSPKYLFRKEGQNVTLSCEQNLNHDAMYWYRQDPGQGLRLIYYSQIVNDFQKGDIAEGYSVSREKKESFPLTVTSAQKNPTAFYLCASSSPISEEKLFFGSGTQLSVL.

The chain employs TRBV14 and TRBJ1-5, with TRBD1 as a possible D gene (6 bases). The CDR3 runs to 19 residues. V was pared by 1 base and J by 1 base, with 20 bases between. Germline lookup yields CDR1 SGHDN and CDR2 FVKESK. The CDR3 sequence: CASSQALGQTRLSNQPQHF. DNA for the CDR3: TGTGCCAGCAGCCAAGCCCTCGGACAGACCCGACTGAGCAATCAGCCCCAGCATTTT.

In its sample, this clone was seen a few times. V and J are TRBV9 and TRBJ2-1, with TRBD1 as a possible D gene (5 bases). Germline V lookup: CDR1 SGDLS, CDR2 YYNGEE. The V gene lost 2 bases and the J gene lost 3 bases, with 9 bases spanning the gap. CDR3 length equals 14 residues. Here the CDR3 reads CASSVQGNYNEQFF. CDR3 sequence (DNA): TGTGCCAGCAGCGTTCAGGGCAACTACAATGAGCAGTTCTTC.